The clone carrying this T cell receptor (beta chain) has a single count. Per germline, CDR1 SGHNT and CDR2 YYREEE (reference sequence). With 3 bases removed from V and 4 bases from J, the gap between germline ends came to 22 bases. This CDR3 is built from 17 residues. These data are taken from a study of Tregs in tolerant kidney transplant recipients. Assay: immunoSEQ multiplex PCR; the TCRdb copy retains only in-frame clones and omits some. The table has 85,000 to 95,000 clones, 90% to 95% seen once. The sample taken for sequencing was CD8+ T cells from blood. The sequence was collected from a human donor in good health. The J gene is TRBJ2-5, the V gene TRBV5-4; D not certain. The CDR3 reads CASSSPPDRPSTETQYF. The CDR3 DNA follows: TGTGCCAGCAGCTCGCCGCCGGATAGACCATCTACAGAGACCCAGTACTTC.